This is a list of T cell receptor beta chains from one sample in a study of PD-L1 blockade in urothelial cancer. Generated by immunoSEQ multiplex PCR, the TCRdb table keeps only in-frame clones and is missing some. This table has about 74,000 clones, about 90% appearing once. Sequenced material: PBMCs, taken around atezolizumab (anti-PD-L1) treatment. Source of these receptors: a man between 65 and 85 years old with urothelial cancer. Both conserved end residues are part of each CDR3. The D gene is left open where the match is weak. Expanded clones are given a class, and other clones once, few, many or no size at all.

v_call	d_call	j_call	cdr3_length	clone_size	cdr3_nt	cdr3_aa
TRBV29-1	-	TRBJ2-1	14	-	TGCAGCGTTCGACGGACAAGCTCCTACAATGAGCAGTTCTTC	CSVRRTSSYNEQFF
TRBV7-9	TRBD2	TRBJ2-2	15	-	TGTGCCAACGATCCCGGGAGGCTGAACACCGGGGAGCTGTTTTTT	CANDPGRLNTGELFF
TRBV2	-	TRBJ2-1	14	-	TGTGCCAGCACGGTAAGCGGATCTTACAATGAGCAGTTCTTC	CASTVSGSYNEQFF
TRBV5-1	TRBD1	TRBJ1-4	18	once	TGCGCCAGCAGCTCACGCCCATTTACAGGGGCGCCTAATGAAAAACTGTTTTTT	CASSSRPFTGAPNEKLFF
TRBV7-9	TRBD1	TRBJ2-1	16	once	TGTGCCAGCAGCTTAGGGGGGACAGGGGGCCCCCTGGAGCAGTTCTTC	CASSLGGTGGPLEQFF
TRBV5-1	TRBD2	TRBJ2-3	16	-	TGCGCCAGCAGCTTGGAGAGCGGGAGGGCCGCAGATACGCAGTATTTT	CASSLESGRAADTQYF
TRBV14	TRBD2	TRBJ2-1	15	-	TGTGCCAGCAGCCAAGGGTCGGGAGGGCCAAGTGAGCAGTTCTTC	CASSQGSGGPSEQFF
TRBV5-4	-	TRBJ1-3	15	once	TGTGCCAGCAGCTTGCGCGGAGGGACTGGAAACACCATATATTTT	CASSLRGGTGNTIYF
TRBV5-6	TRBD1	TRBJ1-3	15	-	TGTGCCAGCAGGGGGGACAGAGCTACTGGAAACACCATATATTTT	CASRGDRATGNTIYF
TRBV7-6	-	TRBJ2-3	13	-	TGTGCCAGCAGCCTTACAGGGTCAGATACGCAGTATTTT	CASSLTGSDTQYF
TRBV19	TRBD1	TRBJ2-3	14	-	TGTGCCAGTGCGGACAGGGGGCGCGCAGATACGCAGTATTTT	CASADRGRADTQYF
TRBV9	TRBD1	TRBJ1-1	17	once	TGTGCCAGCAGCCCCCCACCTAGGGGACAGGCGACCACTGAAGCTTTCTTT	CASSPPPRGQATTEAFF
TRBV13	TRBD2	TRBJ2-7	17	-	TGTGCCAGCAGCCCAAGGACTAGCGGGAGGGATCCCTACGAGCAGTACTTC	CASSPRTSGRDPYEQYF
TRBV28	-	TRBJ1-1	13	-	TGTGCCAGCAGCCCCCGGGACATTCTTCCAGCTTTCTTT	CASSPRDILPAFF